The next 4 T cell receptor beta chains were all read from a single sample in a study of beta chain features in type 1 diabetes. Every bit of the isolated RNA underwent reverse transcription, so sequencing read expressed TCRB transcripts. TCRdb's table, derived via immunoSEQ multiplex PCR, lists solely in-frame clones and lacks some. Found here are 200,000 to 300,000 clones, 68% of them singletons; the top ten hold about 0.051%. Sequencing was done on a sample of naive CD4+ T cells from blood. These receptors came from a man aged 25-45 years in good health.

V gene TRBV7-8 combines with J gene TRBJ2-7, with a tentative D call TRBD1 (6 bases). CDR1 is SGHVS, CDR2 FQNEAQ, per germline. The germline V and J ends were trimmed by 5 bases and 3 bases, with 20 bases remaining between them. The CDR3 runs to 16 residues. The CDR3 loop reads CASSTLQGTKVYEQYF. Written as DNA, the CDR3 is TGTGCCAGCAGCACCCTACAGGGCACGAAGGTCTACGAGCAGTACTTC.

The V call is TRBV5-1, the J call TRBJ2-1; D perhaps matches TRBD1 (5 bases). Looked up from germline, CDR1 is SGHRS and CDR2 is YFSETQ. The V end was cut by 0 bases, the J end by 8 bases, with 9 bases between. The CDR3 spans 13 residues. CDR3 DNA: TGCGCCAGCAGCTTGGGTGGGGCGGATGAGCAGTTCTTC. Its protein is CASSLGGADEQFF.

The V call is TRBV27, the J call TRBJ2-5; 10 bases are shared with TRBD1. V shed 5 bases, J shed 5 bases, and the junction held 8 bases outside the gene matches. The germline gives CDR1 MNHEY, CDR2 SMNVEV (reference sequence). The CDR3 loop spans 15 amino acids. As DNA, the CDR3 is TGTGCCAGCAGTCCCTTGGGACAGGGGACGGAGACCCAGTACTTC. This codes for CASSPLGQGTETQYF.

The chain uses TRBV4-1 and TRBJ2-1; no reliable D call. The germline CDR1 and CDR2 sequences are MGHRA and YSYEKL. V lost 3 bases, J lost 3 bases, and 6 bases lay in between. The CDR3 is 13 amino acids. CDR3 DNA sequence: TGCGCCAGCAGCCACGACCACTACAATGAGCAGTTCTTC. Its translation: CASSHDHYNEQFF.